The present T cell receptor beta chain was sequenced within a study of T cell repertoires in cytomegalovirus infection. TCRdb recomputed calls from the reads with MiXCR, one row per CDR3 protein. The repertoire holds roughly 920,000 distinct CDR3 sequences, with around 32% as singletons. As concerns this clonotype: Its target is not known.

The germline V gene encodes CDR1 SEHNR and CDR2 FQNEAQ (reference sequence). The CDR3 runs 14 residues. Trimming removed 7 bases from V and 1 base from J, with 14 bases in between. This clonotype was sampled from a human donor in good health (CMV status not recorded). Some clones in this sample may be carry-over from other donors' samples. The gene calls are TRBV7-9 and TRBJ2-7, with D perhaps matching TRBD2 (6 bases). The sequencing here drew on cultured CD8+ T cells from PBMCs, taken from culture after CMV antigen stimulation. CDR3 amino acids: CASTMAAGSYEQYF. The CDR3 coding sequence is TGTGCCAGCACGATGGCCGCGGGGTCCTACGAGCAGTACTTC.